Sequencing of this TCR beta chain was carried out in a study of radiation and T cells in renal cell carcinoma. Assay: immunoSEQ multiplex PCR; the TCRdb copy retains only in-frame clones and omits some. The sample contains 100,000 to 150,000 clones, around 85% of which appear only once. This clone came up a few times. Trimming shortened V by 4 bases and J by 7 bases, and 17 bases separated the two germline ends. Germline-derived CDR1 and CDR2 are SGDLS and YYNGEE. The CDR3 runs to 15 residues. Time point reported: blood 2 weeks post-SBRT. Treatment of the sample: 15 Gy SBRT to primary tumor, nephrectomy 4 weeks later.

J is TRBJ1-4 and V is TRBV9, with D perhaps matching TRBD1 (5 bases). The specimen comprised blood, sampled from a patient whose treatment included radiotherapy and nephrectomy. This receptor was taken from a man between 50 and 59 years old with renal cell carcinoma. CDR3 in amino acids: CASSFQGGLGEKLFF. In DNA, the CDR3 is TGTGCCAGCAGCTTTCAGGGAGGGCTGGGTGAAAAACTGTTTTTT.